What follows is one TCR beta chain and its context. The antigen is undetermined. This entry comes from a study of shared clonotypes between healthy human individuals. Overall study results and limits: A handful of donors showed sharing of around 5% of naive CD4 clonotypes.

The CDR3 is 14 amino acids. Everyone who donated was a Caucasian adult who lived in Nashville, Tennessee. Libraries were prepared by immunoSEQ multiplex PCR; TCRdb keeps only in-frame clonotypes and omits some of them. The repertoire has a few hundred thousand clones, around 97% of them found once; the top ten carry about 0.057%. This receptor was identified in a woman in her twenties or thirties in good health. J is TRBJ2-7 and V is TRBV21-1; the table's D gene call, TRBD1, was not cross checked with the DNA. TRBV21-1 is designated a pseudogene. The sequenced material came from naive CD4+ T cells sorted from blood. Subset in this sample: CD45RA+ positively selected. CDR3 nucleotide sequence: TGTGCCAGCCTTCCGGGACAGGGGGCCCACGAGCAGTACTTC. It encodes CASLPGQGAHEQYF.